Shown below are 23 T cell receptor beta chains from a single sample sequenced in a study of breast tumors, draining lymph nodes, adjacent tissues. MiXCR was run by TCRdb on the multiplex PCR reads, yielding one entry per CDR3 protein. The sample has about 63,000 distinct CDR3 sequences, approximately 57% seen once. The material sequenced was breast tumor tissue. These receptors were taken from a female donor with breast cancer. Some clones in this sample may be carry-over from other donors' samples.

The CDR3 DNA is TGTGCCAGCAGCTTCCTCCCCGGGACAGGGGGGGACAATGAGCAGTTCTTC. Residues: CASSFLPGTGGDNEQFF. The chain has TRBV11-2 and TRBJ2-1, with TRBD1 identical over 11 bases. This CDR3 is 17 amino acids long. Germline values: CDR1 SGHAT, CDR2 FQNNGV. Losses at the gene ends were 3 bases for V and 5 bases for J; bases not matched to a gene: 9.

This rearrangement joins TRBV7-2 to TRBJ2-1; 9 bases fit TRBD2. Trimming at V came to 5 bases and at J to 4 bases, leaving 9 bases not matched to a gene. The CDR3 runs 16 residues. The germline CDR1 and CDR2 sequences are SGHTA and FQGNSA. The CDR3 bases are TGTGCCAGCAGCCAAGATCTCCTAGCGGGGTACAATGAGCAGTTCTTC. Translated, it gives CASSQDLLAGYNEQFF.

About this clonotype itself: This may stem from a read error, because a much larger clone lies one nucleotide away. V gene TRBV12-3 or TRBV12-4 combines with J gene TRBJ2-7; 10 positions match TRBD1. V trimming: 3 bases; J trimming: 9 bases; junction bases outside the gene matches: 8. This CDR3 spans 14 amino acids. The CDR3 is CASSFAGTGASQYF. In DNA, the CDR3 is TGTGCCAGCAGTTTCGCCGGGACAGGGGCCTCGCAGTACTTC.

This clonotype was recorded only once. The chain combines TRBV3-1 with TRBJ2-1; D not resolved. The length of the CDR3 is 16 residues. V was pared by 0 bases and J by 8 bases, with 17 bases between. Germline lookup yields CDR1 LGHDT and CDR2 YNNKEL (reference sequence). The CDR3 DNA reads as TGTGCCAGCAGCCAAGACATAGGCAGTCTGGGCGATGAGCAGTTCTTC. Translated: CASSQDIGSLGDEQFF.

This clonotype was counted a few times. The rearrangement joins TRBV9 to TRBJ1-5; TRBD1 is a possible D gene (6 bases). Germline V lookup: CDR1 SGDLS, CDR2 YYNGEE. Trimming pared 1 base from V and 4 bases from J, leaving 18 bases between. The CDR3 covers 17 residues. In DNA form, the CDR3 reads TGTGCCAGCAGCGTATCCCCCCCACAGGGAAGGAATCAGCCCCAGCATTTT. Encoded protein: CASSVSPPQGRNQPQHF.

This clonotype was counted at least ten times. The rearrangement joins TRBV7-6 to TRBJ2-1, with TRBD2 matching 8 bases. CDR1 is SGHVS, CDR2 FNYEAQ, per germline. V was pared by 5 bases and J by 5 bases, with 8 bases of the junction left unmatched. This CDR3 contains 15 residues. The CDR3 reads CASSRSGGRNNEQFF. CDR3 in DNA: TGTGCCAGCAGCCGCTCGGGGGGGCGGAACAATGAGCAGTTCTTC.

The CDR3 sequence is CASPTGPQGPNSPLHF. CDR3 coding DNA: TGCGCCAGCCCCACGGGGCCGCAGGGGCCAAATTCACCCCTCCACTTT. This sequence joins TRBV5-1 and TRBJ1-6; D is perhaps TRBD1 (6 bases). This CDR3 contains 16 residues. From germline, CDR1 is SGHRS and CDR2 YFSETQ. Trimming shortened V by 7 bases and J by 7 bases, and 21 bases separated the two germline ends.

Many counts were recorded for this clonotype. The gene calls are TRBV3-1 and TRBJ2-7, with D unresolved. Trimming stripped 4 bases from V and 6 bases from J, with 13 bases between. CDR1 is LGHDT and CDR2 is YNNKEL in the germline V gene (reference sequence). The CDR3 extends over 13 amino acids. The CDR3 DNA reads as TGTGCCAGCAGCCCAAGACCCAGGACCGAGCAGTACTTC. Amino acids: CASSPRPRTEQYF.

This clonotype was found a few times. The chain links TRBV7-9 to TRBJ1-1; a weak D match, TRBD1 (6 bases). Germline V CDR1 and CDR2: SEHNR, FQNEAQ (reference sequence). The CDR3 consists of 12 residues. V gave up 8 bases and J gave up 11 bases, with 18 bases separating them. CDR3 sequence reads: CASGTETGGAFF. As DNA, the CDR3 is TGTGCCAGCGGCACCGAGACAGGAGGGGCTTTCTTT.

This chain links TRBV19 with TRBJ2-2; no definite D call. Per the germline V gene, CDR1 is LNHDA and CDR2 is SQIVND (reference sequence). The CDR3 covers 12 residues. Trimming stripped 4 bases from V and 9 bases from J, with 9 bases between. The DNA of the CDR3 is TGTGCCAGTAGTACCTCTGAGCGGGAGCTGTTTTTT. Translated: CASSTSERELFF.

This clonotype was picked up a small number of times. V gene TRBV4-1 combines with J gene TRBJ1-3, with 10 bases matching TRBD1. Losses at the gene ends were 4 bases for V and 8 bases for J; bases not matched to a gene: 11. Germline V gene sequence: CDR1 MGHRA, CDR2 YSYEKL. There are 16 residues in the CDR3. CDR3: CASSLRQGARGYTIYF. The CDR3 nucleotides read TGCGCCAGCAGCCTACGACAGGGGGCGCGTGGCTACACCATATATTTT.

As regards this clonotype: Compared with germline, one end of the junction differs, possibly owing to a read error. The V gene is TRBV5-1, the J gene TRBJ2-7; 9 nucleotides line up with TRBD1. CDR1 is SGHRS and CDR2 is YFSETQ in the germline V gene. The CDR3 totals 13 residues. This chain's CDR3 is CVSSARTGDARYF. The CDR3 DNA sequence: TGCGTCAGCAGCGCACGGACAGGGGATGCGCGGTACTTC.

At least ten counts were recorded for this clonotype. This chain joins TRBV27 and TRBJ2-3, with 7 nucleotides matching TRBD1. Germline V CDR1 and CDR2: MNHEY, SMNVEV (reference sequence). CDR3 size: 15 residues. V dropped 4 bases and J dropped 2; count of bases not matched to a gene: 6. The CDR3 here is CASSSGQAYTDTQYF. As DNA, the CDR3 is TGTGCCAGCAGTTCCGGACAGGCCTACACAGATACGCAGTATTTT.

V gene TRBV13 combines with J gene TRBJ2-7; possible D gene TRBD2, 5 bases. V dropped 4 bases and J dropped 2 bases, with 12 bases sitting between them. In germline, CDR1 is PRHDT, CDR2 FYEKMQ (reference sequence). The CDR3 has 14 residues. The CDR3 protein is CASSSRSGTYEQYF. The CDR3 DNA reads TGTGCCAGCAGCTCACGTTCCGGGACCTACGAGCAGTACTTC.

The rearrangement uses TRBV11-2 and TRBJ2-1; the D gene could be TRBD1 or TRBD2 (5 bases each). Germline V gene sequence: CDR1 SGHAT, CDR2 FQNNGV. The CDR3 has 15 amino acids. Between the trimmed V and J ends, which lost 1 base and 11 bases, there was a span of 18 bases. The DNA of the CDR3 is TGTGCCAGCAGCTTAGGTGGAACTGTGTGGGGACAGCAGTTCTTC. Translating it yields CASSLGGTVWGQQFF.

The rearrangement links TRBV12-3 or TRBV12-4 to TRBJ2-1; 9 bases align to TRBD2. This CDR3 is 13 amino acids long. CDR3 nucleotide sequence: TGTGCACTCCGAGCGGGGGGTTCCAATGAGCAGTTCTTC. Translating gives CALRAGGSNEQFF.

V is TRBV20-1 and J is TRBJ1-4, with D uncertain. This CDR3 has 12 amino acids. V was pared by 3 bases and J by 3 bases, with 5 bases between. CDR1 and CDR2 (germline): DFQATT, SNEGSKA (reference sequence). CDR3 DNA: TGCAGTGCTAGGGCCTCTAATGAAAAACTGTTTTTT. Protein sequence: CSARASNEKLFF.

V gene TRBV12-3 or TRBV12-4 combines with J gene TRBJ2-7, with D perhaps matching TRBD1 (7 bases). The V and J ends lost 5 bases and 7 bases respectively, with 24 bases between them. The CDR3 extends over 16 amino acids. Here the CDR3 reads CASSNRRTGFGGEQYF. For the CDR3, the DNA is TGTGCCAGCAGTAATCGCCGGACAGGATTTGGGGGGGAGCAGTACTTC.

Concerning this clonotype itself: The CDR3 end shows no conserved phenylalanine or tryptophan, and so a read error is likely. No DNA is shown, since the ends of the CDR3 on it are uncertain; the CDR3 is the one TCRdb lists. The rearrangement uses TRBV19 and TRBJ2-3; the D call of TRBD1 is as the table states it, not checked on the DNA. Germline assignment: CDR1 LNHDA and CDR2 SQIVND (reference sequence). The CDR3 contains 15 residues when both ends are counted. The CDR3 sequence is CASRRDRGAKIPRYL.

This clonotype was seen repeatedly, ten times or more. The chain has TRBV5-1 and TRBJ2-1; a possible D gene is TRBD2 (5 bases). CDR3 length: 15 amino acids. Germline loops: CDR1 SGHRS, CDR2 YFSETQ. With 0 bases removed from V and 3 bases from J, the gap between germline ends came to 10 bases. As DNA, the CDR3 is TGCGCCAGCAGCTTGGTTGGGGAGTACTACAATGAGCAGTTCTTC. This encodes CASSLVGEYYNEQFF.

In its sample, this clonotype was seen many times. CDR3 nucleotides: TGCGCCAGCAGCTTGCAGGGGGGAGGCATGAACACTGAAGCTTTCTTT. This gives the protein CASSLQGGGMNTEAFF. This chain connects TRBV5-1 to TRBJ1-1, with TRBD1 matching over 7 bases. Looked up from germline, CDR1 is SGHRS and CDR2 is YFSETQ. The CDR3 length is 16 residues. V lost 1 base, J lost 0 bases, and 6 bases stayed unmatched.

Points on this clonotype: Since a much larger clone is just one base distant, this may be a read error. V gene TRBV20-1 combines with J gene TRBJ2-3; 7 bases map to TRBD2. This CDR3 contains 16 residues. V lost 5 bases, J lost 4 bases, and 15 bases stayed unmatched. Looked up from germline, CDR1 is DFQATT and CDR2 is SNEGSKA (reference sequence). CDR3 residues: CSAARQREWTPDTQYF. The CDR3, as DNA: TGCAGTGCTGCCCGACAGCGGGAATGGACCCCAGATACGCAGTATTTT.

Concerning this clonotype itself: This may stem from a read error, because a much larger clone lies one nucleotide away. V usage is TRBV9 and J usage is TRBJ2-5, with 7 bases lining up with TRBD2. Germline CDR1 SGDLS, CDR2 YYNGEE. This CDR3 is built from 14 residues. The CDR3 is CASSPTSDQETQSF. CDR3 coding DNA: TGTGCCAGCAGCCCCACTAGCGACCAAGAGACCCAGTCCTTC.